This T cell receptor beta chain was recovered during a study of CD8+ T cells in alopecia areata. In the study overall: Once tofacitinib had been taken for 6 to 18 months, 6 months off drug followed. General study findings and limits: Lesional scalp exceeded normal scalp in clonality, especially in alopecia totalis/universalis.

Investigators isolated RNA and reverse transcribed it into cDNA to act as the sequencing template. Profiling relied on immunoSEQ multiplex PCR, and the TCRdb table lists in-frame clones only, not all of them. The data show about 190,000 clones, with 45% to 75% seen just once and 0.65% to 0.7% held by the top ten. Described treatment: oral pan-JAK inhibitor, 5-10 mg twice daily. Lesional scalp punch biopsies and peripheral blood were collected from alopecia areata patients. Points on this clone: The antigen is not known.

The CDR3 has 12 amino acids. The V gene's germline CDR1 is MGHDK and CDR2 SYGVNS. V was shortened by 7 bases and J by 1 base, with 7 bases between the two germline ends. The sequence derives from a human donor with alopecia areata. The specimen comprised CD4+ T cells sorted from blood, sampled at week 4, from a patient treated with tofacitinib. This rearrangement joins TRBV25-1 to TRBJ1-1; D unresolved. In DNA, the CDR3 is TGTGCCAGCAAGTGGGAGAACACTGAAGCTTTCTTT. Its translation is CASKWENTEAFF.